Listed below are T cell receptor beta chains from one sample, sequenced in a study of blood T cell repertoires in COVID-19. Assay: immunoSEQ multiplex PCR; the TCRdb copy retains only in-frame clones and omits some. The repertoire holds about 130,000 clones, roughly 72% seen once, with 5.5% in the top ten. The sequencing input was peripheral blood. The receptor source for this set is a man aged 55 to 70 with acute or convalescent COVID-19. CDR3s include the opening cysteine and the closing phenylalanine or tryptophan. A D gene is named only where the DNA matches it firmly. Clone size is not always given. Where it is, it says once, few, many or a class for expanded clones.

TRBD2 | 17 | TRBJ2-7 | TRBV9 | few | TGTGCCAGCAGCGTTACCCCGGGACTAGCGGGAAGATACGAGCAGTACTTC | CASSVTPGLAGRYEQYF
NA | 15 | TRBJ1-5 | TRBV27 | NA | TGTGCCAGCAGTTTGTTGGAGGATATCAATCAGCCCCAGCATTTT | CASSLLEDINQPQHF
NA | 14 | TRBJ2-3 | TRBV5-1 | few | TGCGCCAGCAGCTTGGAACAGTTGACAGATACGCAGTATTTT | CASSLEQLTDTQYF
NA | 12 | TRBJ1-1 | TRBV11-1 | NA | TGTGCCAGCAGCTTGAGGAACACTGAAGCTTTCTTT | CASSLRNTEAFF
NA | 15 | TRBJ2-7 | TRBV11-2 | NA | TGTGCCAGCAGCTTAGATCAGGAGGGAGCCTACGAGCAGTACTTC | CASSLDQEGAYEQYF
NA | 13 | TRBJ1-1 | TRBV5-6 | NA | TGTGCCAGCAGCCTATCGAGTCGGTATGAAGCTTTCTTT | CASSLSSRYEAFF
TRBD2 | 16 | TRBJ2-5 | TRBV11-3 | NA | TGTGCCAGCAGCTCCGGGAAAGCGGGAGCTCAAGAGACCCAGTACTTC | CASSSGKAGAQETQYF
NA | 12 | TRBJ1-5 | TRBV29-1 | NA | TGCAGCGTTGCGGGTAACAATCAGCCCCAGCATTTT | CSVAGNNQPQHF
TRBD2 | 16 | TRBJ2-1 | TRBV3-1/TRBV3-2 | NA | TGTGCCAGCAGCCAACTTGGACTAGCGGTTTACAATGAGCAGTTCTTC | CASSQLGLAVYNEQFF
NA | 12 | TRBJ1-2 | TRBV20-1 | NA | TGCAGTGCTAGTCTAGCTAACTATGGCTACACCTTC | CSASLANYGYTF
TRBD1 | 14 | TRBJ1-2 | TRBV30 | NA | TGTGCCTGGAGCAGGGACAGGGGGAACTATGGCTACACCTTC | CAWSRDRGNYGYTF
NA | 15 | TRBJ1-6 | TRBV15 | NA | TGTGCCACCAGCAGAGATCGGCAGGGGCGATCACCCCTCCACTTT | CATSRDRQGRSPLHF
NA | 14 | TRBJ2-5 | TRBV6-6 | NA | TGTGCCAGCAGTTACGAGGACACCCGAGAGACCCAGTACTTC | CASSYEDTRETQYF
TRBD2 | 15 | TRBJ2-1 | TRBV5-1 | NA | TGCGCCAGCAGCTCCCCCAGCGGGGCTACCAATGAGCAGTTCTTC | CASSSPSGATNEQFF
NA | 15 | TRBJ1-2 | TRBV10-3 | NA | TGTGCCATCAGGAAGGGAGGGAATGACGGCTATGGCTACACCTTC | CAIRKGGNDGYGYTF